Listed below are T cell receptor beta chains from one sample, sequenced in a study of OX40 agonist ivuxolimab in advanced cancers. Clones were sequenced by immunoSEQ multiplex PCR, and TCRdb holds only the in-frame ones, with some missing. This table holds 69,000 or so clones, 70% to 90% found once. The sequencing used CD4+ or CD8+ T cells sorted from blood, collected in a trial of the OX40 agonist ivuxolimab. The receptors originated from an adult with an advanced solid tumor such as melanoma, head and neck, liver or kidney cancer. The CDR3 runs from the conserved cysteine through the conserved F or W. The order of the fields is CDR3 protein, CDR3 DNA, clone size, J gene, D gene, V gene. D genes are given only for firm matches. Clone size is stated in some rows and not others, as once, few, many or a class when expanded.

CDR3 protein: CASSRGLNTEAFF; CDR3 DNA: TGTGCCAGCAGCAGGGGCCTAAACACTGAAGCTTTCTTT; clone size: NA; J gene: TRBJ1-1; D gene: NA; V gene: TRBV6-5
CDR3 protein: CASSSGTVYNSPLHF; CDR3 DNA: TGTGCCAGCAGTTCCGGGACAGTTTATAATTCACCCCTCCACTTT; clone size: NA; J gene: TRBJ1-6; D gene: TRBD1; V gene: TRBV6-6
CDR3 protein: CASSKRGGDEAFF; CDR3 DNA: TGTGCCAGCAGCAAGCGGGGGGGAGACGAAGCTTTCTTT; clone size: NA; J gene: TRBJ1-1; D gene: NA; V gene: TRBV11-3
CDR3 protein: CASSIATAPYNSPLHF; CDR3 DNA: TGTGCCAGCAGCATAGCTACAGCCCCCTATAATTCACCCCTCCACTTT; clone size: NA; J gene: TRBJ1-6; D gene: NA; V gene: TRBV11-2
CDR3 protein: CASSSSDTTPYNEQFF; CDR3 DNA: TGTGCCAGCAGTTCCTCGGACACGACACCCTACAATGAGCAGTTCTTC; clone size: NA; J gene: TRBJ2-1; D gene: NA; V gene: TRBV27
CDR3 protein: CAWSEGGKENTIYF; CDR3 DNA: TGTGCCTGGAGTGAGGGGGGAAAGGAAAACACCATATATTTT; clone size: NA; J gene: TRBJ1-3; D gene: NA; V gene: TRBV30
CDR3 protein: CASSLTGGQDQPQHF; CDR3 DNA: TGCGCCAGCAGTTTGACAGGGGGTCAGGATCAGCCCCAGCATTTT; clone size: many; J gene: TRBJ1-5; D gene: TRBD1; V gene: TRBV5-1
CDR3 protein: CASSFSGPNTGELFF; CDR3 DNA: TGTGCCAGCAGCTTCAGTGGACCGAACACCGGGGAGCTGTTTTTT; clone size: NA; J gene: TRBJ2-2; D gene: NA; V gene: TRBV7-2
CDR3 protein: CASGGREAEQFF; CDR3 DNA: TGTGCCAGCGGGGGCAGGGAGGCTGAGCAGTTCTTC; clone size: NA; J gene: TRBJ2-1; D gene: NA; V gene: TRBV11-2
CDR3 protein: CASSLPYGEGGGLEF; CDR3 DNA: TGTGCCAGCAGCTTACCTTACGGGGAGGGGGGCGGGCTAGAGTTT; clone size: NA; J gene: TRBJ1-1; D gene: NA; V gene: TRBV7-9
CDR3 protein: CASSFKGNTIYF; CDR3 DNA: TGTGCCAGCAGCTTCAAGGGGAACACCATATATTTT; clone size: NA; J gene: TRBJ1-3; D gene: NA; V gene: TRBV7-8
CDR3 protein: CASSPDRRSSYEQYF; CDR3 DNA: TGCGCCAGCAGCCCTGACAGGAGGAGCTCCTACGAGCAGTACTTC; clone size: NA; J gene: TRBJ2-7; D gene: NA; V gene: TRBV5-1
CDR3 protein: CASSPGLAGGTDTQYF; CDR3 DNA: TGTGCTAGCAGCCCGGGACTAGCGGGCGGCACAGATACGCAGTATTTT; clone size: NA; J gene: TRBJ2-3; D gene: TRBD2; V gene: TRBV7-7
CDR3 protein: CASRTGDRVQGYTF; CDR3 DNA: TGTGCCAGCCGGACAGGGGATCGGGTGCAGGGCTACACCTTC; clone size: NA; J gene: TRBJ1-2; D gene: TRBD1; V gene: TRBV2
CDR3 protein: CASSEPRQGQTQYF; CDR3 DNA: TGTGCCAGCAGTGAACCCCGACAGGGGCAGACCCAGTACTTC; clone size: NA; J gene: TRBJ2-5; D gene: TRBD1; V gene: TRBV2
CDR3 protein: CASSTRDPNQPQHF; CDR3 DNA: TGTGCCAGCAGCACCCGGGACCCTAATCAGCCCCAGCATTTT; clone size: few; J gene: TRBJ1-5; D gene: NA; V gene: TRBV5-8
CDR3 protein: CAIRPTSTGANSYNEQFF; CDR3 DNA: TGTGCCATCAGACCAACCTCGACAGGTGCCAACTCCTACAATGAGCAGTTCTTC; clone size: once; J gene: TRBJ2-1; D gene: NA; V gene: TRBV10-3
CDR3 protein: CSARPGYTF; CDR3 DNA: TGCAGTGCTAGACCTGGCTACACCTTC; clone size: NA; J gene: TRBJ1-2; D gene: NA; V gene: TRBV20-1
CDR3 protein: CASSQRTGMRGYGYTF; CDR3 DNA: TGCGCCAGCAGCCAGAGGACAGGCATGAGGGGATATGGCTACACCTTC; clone size: NA; J gene: TRBJ1-2; D gene: TRBD1; V gene: TRBV4-1
CDR3 protein: CASSSQETQYF; CDR3 DNA: TGCGCCAGCAGCTCTCAAGAGACCCAGTACTTC; clone size: NA; J gene: TRBJ2-5; D gene: NA; V gene: TRBV5-1
CDR3 protein: CASSSRLAGDTGELFF; CDR3 DNA: TGTGCCAGCAGCTCTCGACTAGCGGGAGACACCGGGGAGCTGTTTTTT; clone size: NA; J gene: TRBJ2-2; D gene: TRBD2; V gene: TRBV7-9
CDR3 protein: CASIPSGRGADTQYF; CDR3 DNA: TGTGCCAGCATCCCAAGCGGGAGGGGGGCAGATACGCAGTATTTT; clone size: NA; J gene: TRBJ2-3; D gene: TRBD2; V gene: TRBV28
CDR3 protein: CASSDRGVNSPLHF; CDR3 DNA: TGTGCCAGCAGTGACAGGGGGGTTAATTCACCCCTCCACTTT; clone size: NA; J gene: TRBJ1-6; D gene: TRBD1; V gene: TRBV9
CDR3 protein: CASSLPHHEQYF; CDR3 DNA: TGTGCCAGCAGCTTACCTCACCACGAGCAGTACTTC; clone size: NA; J gene: TRBJ2-7; D gene: NA; V gene: TRBV7-3
CDR3 protein: CASSPEGLSNQPQHF; CDR3 DNA: TGTGCCAGCAGTCCCGAGGGGTTGAGCAATCAGCCCCAGCATTTT; clone size: few; J gene: TRBJ1-5; D gene: NA; V gene: TRBV28
CDR3 protein: CAWIGQGESNEKLFF; CDR3 DNA: TGTGCCTGGATCGGACAGGGGGAGTCTAATGAAAAACTGTTTTTT; clone size: NA; J gene: TRBJ1-4; D gene: TRBD1; V gene: TRBV30
CDR3 protein: CSVLGRGRGEQYF; CDR3 DNA: TGCAGCGTCCTGGGAAGGGGTAGGGGCGAGCAGTACTTC; clone size: NA; J gene: TRBJ2-7; D gene: NA; V gene: TRBV29-1
CDR3 protein: CASSIGTGSGYTF; CDR3 DNA: TGCGCCAGCAGCATCGGGACAGGTAGTGGCTACACCTTC; clone size: NA; J gene: TRBJ1-2; D gene: TRBD1; V gene: TRBV5-1
CDR3 protein: CASRREGDTQYF; CDR3 DNA: TGTGCCAGCAGGAGAGAGGGGGATACGCAGTATTTT; clone size: NA; J gene: TRBJ2-3; D gene: NA; V gene: TRBV13
CDR3 protein: CASSPPWGRSSDTQYF; CDR3 DNA: TGTGCCAGTAGTCCTCCTTGGGGACGCTCTAGCGATACGCAGTATTTT; clone size: NA; J gene: TRBJ2-3; D gene: NA; V gene: TRBV19
CDR3 protein: CASSIFSGMGSPLHF; CDR3 DNA: TGTGCCAGTAGTATTTTTTCAGGGATGGGGTCACCCCTCCACTTT; clone size: NA; J gene: TRBJ1-6; D gene: NA; V gene: TRBV19
CDR3 protein: CASSAPGGSTDTQYF; CDR3 DNA: TGCGCCAGCAGCGCCCCAGGGGGAAGTACAGATACGCAGTATTTT; clone size: NA; J gene: TRBJ2-3; D gene: TRBD1; V gene: TRBV4-1
CDR3 protein: CASSLRTGSSYEQYF; CDR3 DNA: TGTGCCAGCAGCTTGAGGACAGGGAGCAGCTACGAGCAGTACTTC; clone size: NA; J gene: TRBJ2-7; D gene: TRBD1; V gene: TRBV11-3
CDR3 protein: CASSILGRGQGEAFF; CDR3 DNA: TGTGCCAGTAGTATCTTAGGCAGGGGGCAGGGTGAAGCTTTCTTT; clone size: NA; J gene: TRBJ1-1; D gene: TRBD1; V gene: TRBV19
CDR3 protein: CASSLGRGRQNTEAFF; CDR3 DNA: TGTGCCAGCAGTCTTGGCCGGGGCAGGCAGAACACTGAAGCTTTCTTT; clone size: NA; J gene: TRBJ1-1; D gene: NA; V gene: TRBV28
CDR3 protein: CASSGQGTAGGGYTF; CDR3 DNA: TGTGCCAGCAGCGGGCAAGGGACAGCTGGTGGTGGCTACACCTTC; clone size: NA; J gene: TRBJ1-2; D gene: TRBD1; V gene: TRBV11-2
CDR3 protein: CASSLQGSASGNTIYF; CDR3 DNA: TGTGCCAGCAGCTTACAGGGGTCGGCCTCTGGAAACACCATATATTTT; clone size: NA; J gene: TRBJ1-3; D gene: NA; V gene: TRBV7-2
CDR3 protein: CASSLTSGTLSFNEQFF; CDR3 DNA: TGTGCCAGCAGTTTAACCTCCGGGACACTTTCCTTCAATGAGCAGTTCTTC; clone size: NA; J gene: TRBJ2-1; D gene: NA; V gene: TRBV7-2
CDR3 protein: CATSAGVYNEQFF; CDR3 DNA: TGTGCCACCTCGGCGGGAGTTTACAATGAGCAGTTCTTC; clone size: few; J gene: TRBJ2-1; D gene: TRBD2; V gene: TRBV19
CDR3 protein: CASSLDVFSPLHF; CDR3 DNA: TGTGCCAGCAGCTTGGATGTTTTCTCACCCCTCCACTTT; clone size: NA; J gene: TRBJ1-6; D gene: NA; V gene: TRBV5-5
CDR3 protein: CASEDSRNQPQHF; CDR3 DNA: TGTGCCAGTGAGGACAGTCGAAATCAGCCCCAGCATTTT; clone size: NA; J gene: TRBJ1-5; D gene: NA; V gene: TRBV6-5
CDR3 protein: CASSLYEETQYF; CDR3 DNA: TGTGCCAGCAGCCTTTACGAAGAGACCCAGTACTTC; clone size: NA; J gene: TRBJ2-5; D gene: NA; V gene: TRBV2
CDR3 protein: CAISESKHKVSTDTQYF; CDR3 DNA: TGTGCCATCAGTGAGTCGAAACACAAAGTCAGCACAGATACGCAGTATTTT; clone size: NA; J gene: TRBJ2-3; D gene: NA; V gene: TRBV10-3
CDR3 protein: CAFGTGVSETFF; CDR3 DNA: TGTGCCTTTGGGACAGGGGTGAGTGAAACTTTCTTT; clone size: NA; J gene: TRBJ1-1; D gene: TRBD1; V gene: TRBV30
CDR3 protein: CSARVGDTQYF; CDR3 DNA: TGCAGTGCTAGGGTGGGGGATACGCAGTATTTT; clone size: NA; J gene: TRBJ2-3; D gene: NA; V gene: TRBV20-1
CDR3 protein: CASSLGGTTTGELFF; CDR3 DNA: TGTGCCAGCAGTTTAGGTGGGACTACCACCGGGGAGCTGTTTTTT; clone size: NA; J gene: TRBJ2-2; D gene: TRBD2; V gene: TRBV28